One T cell receptor (beta chain) is described in this entry. Its matching antigen is unknown. Everyone who gave samples was a healthy Caucasian. This sample is drawn from a study of identical twins. The study, taken as a whole, reports: Modeled out-of-frame TCR alpha sharing in monozygotic twins fell below observed levels.

TCRdb redid the calling of the 5' RACE reads with MiXCR, one entry per CDR3 protein. The table has 700,000 to 950,000 distinct CDR3 sequences, around 12% seen once; the top ten hold roughly 1.6%. Germline V gene data show CDR1 as ENHRY and CDR2 as SYGVKD. J lost 2 bases, V lost 9 bases, and 9 bases had no gene match. The CDR3 consists of 14 residues. The data also belong to a second study, concerning yellow fever vaccine responses in identical twins.

This clonotype originated in a woman aged 18-35 years in good health. The J gene is TRBJ1-2, the V gene TRBV10-3; the match to TRBD1 covers 7 bases. Material: PBMCs. The CDR3 sequence is CAILRDRGNYGYTF. The CDR3 nucleotides are TGTGCCATACTCCGGGACAGAGGGAACTATGGCTACACCTTC.